This record covers a single TCR beta chain. The antigen is unknown. Noted time point: late sampling 161 to 241 days after vaccination in a few convalescent patients. Specified treatment: roughly 11-day PBMC culture with coronavirus spike peptide pools or control peptides (ViraFEST assay). The study sequenced cultured CD4+ T cell DNA using the Oncomine TCR Beta short-read assay. A single record per CDR3 protein comes from TCRdb applying MiXCR to the PCR reads. The sample has some 23,000 distinct CDR3 sequences; roughly 27% are singletons. The data were taken from a study of vaccination and CD4 T cells after COVID-19. Looking at the study overall: Blood was drawn a median around 70 days post second dose, range 14 to 241.

Unmatched junction bases numbered 26, after V lost 6 bases and J lost 2 bases. This CDR3 region has 23 residues. Germline V CDR1 and CDR2: WNHNN, SYGVQD (reference sequence). Study outcomes and limitations: Relatively small numbers of convalescent patients were studied, with no early post-infection timepoints included.

The chain couples TRBV10-1 to TRBJ2-7; TRBD2 agrees at 15 bases. This TCR was recovered from a human donor who had recovered from COVID-19. The input for sequencing was CD4+ T cells from blood, cultured in vitro, taken about 7 months after SARS-CoV-2 vaccination. The CDR3 DNA reads as TGCGCCAGCAGCCCCAACAGGACTAGCGGGGGGGACCTTAAGATAATTCCGCCCTACGAGCAGTACTTC. It is translated as CASSPNRTSGGDLKIIPPYEQYF.